Shown below are 29 T cell receptor beta chains from a single sample sequenced in a study of vaccination and CD4 T cells after COVID-19. Their antigen targets remain unknown. The treatment denotes: approximately nine-day PBMC culture with coronavirus spike peptide pools or control peptides (ViraFEST assay). Before the COVID-19 pandemic (2011-2018), CD4+ T cells were obtained from the unexposed donor. Sequenced with the Oncomine TCR Beta short-read assay was DNA taken from cultured CD4+ T cells. Genomic DNA was taken out of cultured CD4+ T cells by extraction. TCRdb ran MiXCR on the PCR reads and lists one entry per CDR3 protein. Here the sample spans 7,000 to 9,000 distinct CDR3 sequences, roughly a third being singletons. The specimen was CD4+ T cells from blood, cultured in vitro. The receptors derive from a human donor in good health.

The chain employs TRBV19 and TRBJ1-1; maybe TRBD1 (6 bases). The CDR3 spans 13 residues. CDR1 is LNHDA and CDR2 is SQIVND in the germline V gene (reference sequence). V dropped 2 bases and J dropped 3 bases, with 7 bases sitting between them. CDR3 loop: CASSIKGDTEAFF. CDR3 nucleotides: TGTGCCAGTAGTATAAAGGGGGACACTGAAGCTTTCTTT. Drawing the rest from reference TRBV19 and TRBJ1-1, the complete variable domain is DGGITQSPKYLFRKEGQNVTLSCEQNLNHDAMYWYRQDPGQGLRLIYYSQIVNDFQKGDIAEGYSVSREKKESFPLTVTSAQKNPTAFYLCASSIKGDTEAFFGQGTRLTVV.

This clonotype was found a few times. The chain carries TRBV28 and TRBJ2-2, with D unresolved. This CDR3 has 12 amino acids. Trimming pared 5 bases from V and 7 bases from J, leaving 8 bases between. Germline V CDR1 and CDR2: MDHEN, SYDVKM. As DNA, the CDR3 is TGTGCCAGCAGTCCCCAAAGCGGGGAGCTGTTTTTT. This sequence encodes CASSPQSGELFF.

This clonotype was counted between two and nine times. The V call is TRBV6-2 or TRBV6-3, the J call TRBJ2-3; D is unclear. CDR1 is MNHEY and CDR2 is SVGEGT in the germline V gene. CDR3 length: 17 residues. The V and J ends lost 0 bases and 2 bases respectively, with 15 bases between them. The CDR3 here is CASSYSPQAVLTDTQYF. CDR3 sequence (DNA): TGTGCCAGCAGTTACTCCCCCCAGGCGGTCCTCACAGATACGCAGTATTTT.

The CDR3 nucleotides read TGTGCCAGCAGTTTTATCGATGCGGAAGAGACCCAGTACTTC. It codes for CASSFIDAEETQYF. This chain connects TRBV25-1 to TRBJ2-5, with D unclear. Trimming shortened V by 5 bases and J by 3 bases, and 13 bases separated the two germline ends. Germline loops: CDR1 MGHDK, CDR2 SYGVNS. This CDR3 region has 14 residues.

This chain uses TRBV7-3 with TRBJ2-3, with D perhaps TRBD2 (6 bases). Germline-derived CDR1 and CDR2 are SGHTA and FQGTGA. V was pared by 5 bases and J by 4 bases, with 13 bases between. The CDR3 extends over 14 amino acids. The CDR3 region is CASSQGLDADTQYF. In DNA, the CDR3 is TGTGCCAGCAGCCAGGGACTGGACGCAGATACGCAGTATTTT.

The chain employs TRBV6-2 or TRBV6-3 and TRBJ1-5, with D unresolved. V was clipped by 7 bases and J by 4 bases, with 17 bases between them. Germline CDR1 and CDR2: MNHEY and SVGEGT. The CDR3 consists of 15 residues. The CDR3 loop is CASTKAAAPNQPQHF. The CDR3 DNA reads as TGTGCCAGCACAAAGGCCGCAGCGCCGAATCAGCCCCAGCATTTT.

Only a few counts were recorded for this clonotype. The chain links TRBV6-2 or TRBV6-3 to TRBJ1-1; D ambiguous. With 2 bases removed from V and 2 bases from J, the gap between germline ends came to 12 bases. CDR3 length: 15 residues. CDR1 and CDR2 from the germline V gene are MNHEY and SVGEGT. CDR3 in amino acids: CASSYPIGHNTEAFF. CDR3 sequence (DNA): TGTGCCAGCAGTTACCCTATCGGCCATAACACTGAAGCTTTCTTT.

The rearrangement uses TRBV20-1 and TRBJ2-1, with 9 positions matching TRBD2. V was pared by 1 base and J by 1 base, with 14 bases of the junction left unmatched. The CDR3 has 19 residues. The V gene's germline CDR1 is DFQATT and CDR2 SNEGSKA (reference sequence). The chain's CDR3 is CSARARDLRREGSYNEQFF. The CDR3, as DNA: TGCAGTGCTAGAGCAAGAGACCTGAGGCGGGAGGGATCCTACAATGAGCAGTTCTTC.

The chain carries TRBV12-3 or TRBV12-4 and TRBJ2-7; 8 nucleotides align to TRBD2. V shed 3 bases and J 5 bases; nucleotides not matched to a gene: 9. This CDR3 has 15 residues. In DNA form, the CDR3 reads TGTGCCAGCAGTTTTGGCACGCTAGCGGGCCACGAGCAGTACTTC. Translating gives CASSFGTLAGHEQYF.

This chain joins TRBV27 and TRBJ2-7, with D tentatively TRBD2 (5 bases). This CDR3 has 15 amino acids. Germline V gene sequence: CDR1 MNHEY, CDR2 SMNVEV (reference sequence). Trimming removed 3 bases at V and 0 bases at J, with 12 bases between. The CDR3 region has the DNA TGTGCCAGCAGTTTTGGTGGGAGAAGCTCCTACGAGCAGTACTTC. It is translated as CASSFGGRSSYEQYF.

The gene calls are TRBV30 and TRBJ1-2, with a possible D match to TRBD1 (6 bases). V was trimmed by 3 bases and J by 4 bases, leaving 12 bases between them. CDR3 size: 13 residues. Per the germline V gene, CDR1 is GTSNPN and CDR2 is SVGIG (reference sequence). The CDR3 region is CAWRRTASYGYTF. The DNA for the CDR3 is TGTGCCTGGAGAAGGACAGCGAGCTATGGCTACACCTTC. The variable domain in full, with the rest retrieved from reference TRBV30 and TRBJ1-2, is SQTIHQWPATLVQPVGSPLSLECTVEGTSNPNLYWYRQAAGRGLQLLFYSVGIGQISSEVPQNLSASRPQDRQFILSSKKLLLSDSGFYLCAWRRTASYGYTFGSGTRLTVV.

The chain uses TRBV11-2 and TRBJ2-7; D possibly corresponds to TRBD1 (6 bases). The CDR3 has 15 residues. The germline V gene has CDR1 SGHAT and CDR2 FQNNGV. Trimming shortened V by 5 bases and J by 0 bases, and 14 bases separated the two germline ends. The CDR3 loop reads CASSNRVTFSYEQYF. The CDR3 DNA follows: TGTGCCAGCAGCAACAGGGTAACGTTCTCCTACGAGCAGTACTTC.

This clonotype was counted between two and nine times. J is TRBJ1-1 and V is TRBV6-5; 9 positions match TRBD1. V trimming: 2 bases; J trimming: 4 bases; junction bases outside the gene matches: 5. The germline V gene encodes CDR1 MNHEY and CDR2 SVGAGI. The CDR3 extends over 15 amino acids. The CDR3 region has the DNA TGTGCCAGCAGTTACCGGACAGGGGTGGTCACTGAAGCTTTCTTT. It specifies CASSYRTGVVTEAFF.

This clonotype was seen only a few times. V and J are TRBV19 and TRBJ1-1; unclear D gene. The CDR3 contains 12 residues. The V end was cut by 4 bases, the J end by 1 base, with 4 bases between. Germline CDR1 is LNHDA and CDR2 is SQIVND (reference sequence). CDR3 in amino acids: CASSRQNTEAFF. As DNA, the CDR3 is TGTGCCAGTAGTAGACAGAACACTGAAGCTTTCTTT.

By frequency in the sample, this clonotype is large (0.1 to 1%). The rearrangement links TRBV6-1 to TRBJ1-5; tentatively, D is TRBD1 (6 bases). V lost 6 bases and J 11 bases, leaving 23 bases between the germline ends. The CDR3 has 15 residues. Germline loops: CDR1 MNHNS, CDR2 SASEGT. CDR3 bases: TGTGCCAGCAGCCGGCGGGGGGGCGAGGGTAGAGCCCAGCATTTT. Translated, it gives CASSRRGGEGRAQHF.

This clonotype was seen only a few times. This rearrangement joins TRBV5-6 to TRBJ2-5, with D hard to call. Germline CDR1 and CDR2: SGHDT and YYEEEE. V was cut by 4 bases and J by 5 bases, with 9 bases left in between. This CDR3 has 12 amino acids. The CDR3 is CASSPVGETQYF. CDR3 DNA: TGTGCCAGCAGCCCGGTAGGGGAGACCCAGTACTTC.

This chain links TRBV20-1 with TRBJ1-5, with D possibly being TRBD1 (5 bases). The germline V gene has CDR1 DFQATT and CDR2 SNEGSKA (reference sequence). Trimming pared 6 bases from V and 3 bases from J, leaving 18 bases between. CDR3 length equals 15 residues. The CDR3 protein is CSADKGIVDNQPQHF. DNA for the CDR3: TGCAGTGCCGACAAGGGGATTGTGGACAATCAGCCCCAGCATTTT.

This chain joins TRBV20-1 and TRBJ1-5; TRBD1 might be the D (6 bases). V lost 4 bases and J lost 4, with 17 bases in between. The CDR3 totals 15 residues. The germline CDR1 and CDR2 sequences are DFQATT and SNEGSKA (reference sequence). CDR3: CSAIAGGGGNQPQHF. The CDR3 DNA reads as TGCAGTGCTATAGCGGGGGGAGGGGGGAATCAGCCCCAGCATTTT.

V and J are TRBV19 and TRBJ2-7, with TRBD2 as a possible D gene (5 bases). From germline, CDR1 is LNHDA and CDR2 SQIVND (reference sequence). Trimming cost V 5 bases and J 0 bases, with 11 bases left between them. This CDR3 has 14 amino acids. CDR3 DNA: TGTGCCAGTAGTCGTGAGCGGAGCTCCTACGAGCAGTACTTC. It codes for CASSRERSSYEQYF. The full variable domain, in which reference TRBV19 and TRBJ2-7 provide the parts outside the CDR3, is DGGITQSPKYLFRKEGQNVTLSCEQNLNHDAMYWYRQDPGQGLRLIYYSQIVNDFQKGDIAEGYSVSREKKESFPLTVTSAQKNPTAFYLCASSRERSSYEQYFGPGTRLTVT.

The CDR3 spells CASSFNAGGNQPQHF. CDR3 sequence (DNA): TGTGCCAGCAGTTTCAATGCAGGGGGCAATCAGCCCCAGCATTTT. V gene TRBV27 combines with J gene TRBJ1-5; D is possibly TRBD1 (6 bases). The CDR3 is 15 amino acids. Deletions cut 3 bases from V and 2 bases from J, with 11 bases between. Looked up from germline, CDR1 is MNHEY and CDR2 is SMNVEV (reference sequence).

This clonotype occurred a few times. The chain carries TRBV29-1 and TRBJ1-2; tentatively, D is TRBD1 (5 bases). This CDR3 has 13 residues. Germline V gene lookup returns CDR1 SQVTM and CDR2 ANQGSEA. Deletions cut 7 bases from V and 8 bases from J, with 20 bases between. The CDR3 reads CSATDRGDEGYTF. The CDR3 DNA follows: TGCAGCGCTACAGACCGGGGCGATGAGGGCTACACCTTC.

V and J are TRBV10-3 and TRBJ1-3, with D unclear. The germline V and J ends were trimmed by 10 bases and 8 bases, with 12 bases remaining between them. Germline assignment: CDR1 ENHRY and CDR2 SYGVKD. The CDR3 is 11 residues long. CDR3 bases: TGTGCCACCGTGAGGGTGGACACCATATATTTT. It specifies CATVRVDTIYF.

This clonotype occurred a few times. The chain combines TRBV20-1 with TRBJ2-5; 14 positions match TRBD2. The length of the CDR3 is 16 residues. The germline gives CDR1 DFQATT, CDR2 SNEGSKA (reference sequence). J gave up 4 bases and V 0 bases, and 4 bases lay outside the gene matches. The CDR3 loop reads CSAREGLAGVVETQYF. Written as DNA, the CDR3 is TGCAGTGCTAGAGAGGGACTAGCGGGAGTAGTAGAGACCCAGTACTTC.

By share of the sample, this clonotype is medium-sized. V is TRBV20-1 and J is TRBJ1-5, with D uncertain. Trimming stripped 3 bases from V and 4 bases from J, with 10 bases between. This CDR3 has 13 amino acids. Looked up from germline, CDR1 is DFQATT and CDR2 is SNEGSKA (reference sequence). The CDR3 region has the DNA TGCAGTGCTAGTGAGTCAGTTAATCAGCCCCAGCATTTT. It specifies CSASESVNQPQHF.

This clonotype has more than one count but fewer than ten. The V and J genes are TRBV20-1 and TRBJ2-5, with D tentatively TRBD2 (5 bases). Trimming removed 6 bases at V and 6 bases at J, with 20 bases between. CDR3 length: 14 amino acids. Germline-derived CDR1 and CDR2 are DFQATT and SNEGSKA (reference sequence). DNA of the CDR3: TGCAGTGCGCAAACCCGGTTGGACGGGAAGACCCAGTACTTC. Amino acids: CSAQTRLDGKTQYF.

The chain recombines TRBV20-1 with TRBJ2-3; D is unclear. The germline gives CDR1 DFQATT, CDR2 SNEGSKA (reference sequence). The CDR3 spans 13 residues. The V and J ends lost 0 bases and 6 bases respectively, with 10 bases between them. The CDR3 spells CSAREIAGDTQYF. CDR3 bases: TGCAGTGCTAGAGAGATAGCAGGCGATACGCAGTATTTT.

This clonotype came up once. This chain joins TRBV28 and TRBJ1-6; TRBD1 might be the D (5 bases). Trimming removed 6 bases from V and 6 bases from J, with 15 bases in between. Germline V gene lookup returns CDR1 MDHEN and CDR2 SYDVKM. The CDR3 is 15 amino acids. CDR3 loop: CASRAGGARNSPLHF. In nucleotides, the CDR3 is TGTGCCAGCAGAGCGGGAGGGGCTCGTAATTCACCCCTCCACTTT.

The table lists this clonotype with a few counts. The V and J genes are TRBV21-1 and TRBJ2-7; the table's D call, TRBD1, was not checked against the DNA. TRBV21-1 is listed as a pseudogene. The CDR3 is 17 residues long. The CDR3 reads CASSKPRQGPYCYEQYF. For the CDR3, the DNA is TGTGCCAGCAGCAAACCCCGACAGGGTCCTTACTGCTACGAGCAGTACTTC.

The CDR3 sequence: CASSWGTDTQYF. In DNA, the CDR3 is TGTGCCAGCAGCTGGGGTACAGATACGCAGTATTTT. The chain links TRBV7-9 to TRBJ2-3; unclear D gene. The V gene lost 4 bases and the J gene lost 3 bases, with 5 bases spanning the gap. CDR1 and CDR2 from the germline V gene are SEHNR and FQNEAQ (reference sequence). This CDR3 contains 12 residues.